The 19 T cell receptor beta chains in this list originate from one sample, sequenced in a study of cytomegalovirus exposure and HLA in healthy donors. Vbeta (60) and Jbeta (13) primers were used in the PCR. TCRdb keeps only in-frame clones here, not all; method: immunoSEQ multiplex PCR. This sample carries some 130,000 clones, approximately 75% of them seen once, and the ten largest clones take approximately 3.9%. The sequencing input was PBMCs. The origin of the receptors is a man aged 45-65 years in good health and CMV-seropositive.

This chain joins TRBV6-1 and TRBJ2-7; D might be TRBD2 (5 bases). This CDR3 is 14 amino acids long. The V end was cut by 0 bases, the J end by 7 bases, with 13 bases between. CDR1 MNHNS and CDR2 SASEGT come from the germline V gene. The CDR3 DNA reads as TGTGCCAGCAGTGAAGCTTCCCCCTCGGGAGAGCAGTACTTC. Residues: CASSEASPSGEQYF.

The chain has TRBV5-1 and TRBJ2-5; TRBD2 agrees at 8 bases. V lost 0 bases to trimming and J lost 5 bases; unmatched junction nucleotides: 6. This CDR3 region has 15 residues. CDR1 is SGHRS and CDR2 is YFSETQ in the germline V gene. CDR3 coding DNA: TGCGCCAGCAGCTTGGGCCTAGCGGGTGTGGAGACCCAGTACTTC. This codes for CASSLGLAGVETQYF.

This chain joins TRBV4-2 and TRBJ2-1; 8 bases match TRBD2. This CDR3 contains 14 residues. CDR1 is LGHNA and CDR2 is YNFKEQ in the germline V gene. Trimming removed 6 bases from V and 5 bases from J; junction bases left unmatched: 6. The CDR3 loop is CASSGSGGHNEQFF. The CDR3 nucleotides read TGTGCCAGCAGTGGAAGCGGGGGACACAATGAGCAGTTCTTC.

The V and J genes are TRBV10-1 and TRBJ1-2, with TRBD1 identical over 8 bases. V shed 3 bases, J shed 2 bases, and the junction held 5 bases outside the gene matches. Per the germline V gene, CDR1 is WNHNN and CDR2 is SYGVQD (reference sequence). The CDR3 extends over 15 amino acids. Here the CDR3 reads CASSEGTGVNYGYTF. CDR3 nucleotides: TGCGCCAGCAGTGAAGGGACAGGCGTCAACTATGGCTACACCTTC.

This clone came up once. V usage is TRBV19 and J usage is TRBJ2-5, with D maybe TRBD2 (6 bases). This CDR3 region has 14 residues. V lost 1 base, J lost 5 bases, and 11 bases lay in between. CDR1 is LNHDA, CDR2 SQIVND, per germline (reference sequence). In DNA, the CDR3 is TGTGCCAGTAGTATAGGTTTGGGGGGTGAGACCCAGTACTTC. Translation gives CASSIGLGGETQYF.

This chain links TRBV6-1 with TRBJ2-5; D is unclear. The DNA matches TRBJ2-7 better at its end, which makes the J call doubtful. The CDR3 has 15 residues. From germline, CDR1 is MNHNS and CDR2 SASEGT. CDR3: CASSVTLRRDYEQYF. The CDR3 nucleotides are TGTGCCAGCAGTGTTACCCTCAGGAGAGACTACGAGCAGTACTTC.

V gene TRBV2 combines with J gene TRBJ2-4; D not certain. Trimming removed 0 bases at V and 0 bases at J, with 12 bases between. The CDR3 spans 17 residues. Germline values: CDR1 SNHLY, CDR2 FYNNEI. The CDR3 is CASSEAGRKLAKNIQYF. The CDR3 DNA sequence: TGTGCCAGCAGTGAAGCGGGCAGAAAACTAGCCAAAAACATTCAGTACTTC. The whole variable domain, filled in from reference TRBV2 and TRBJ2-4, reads EPEVTQTPSHQVTQMGQEVILRCVPISNHLYFYWYRQILGQKVEFLVSFYNNEISEKSEIFDDQFSVERPDGSNFTLKIRSTKLEDSAMYFCASSEAGRKLAKNIQYFGAGTRLSVL.

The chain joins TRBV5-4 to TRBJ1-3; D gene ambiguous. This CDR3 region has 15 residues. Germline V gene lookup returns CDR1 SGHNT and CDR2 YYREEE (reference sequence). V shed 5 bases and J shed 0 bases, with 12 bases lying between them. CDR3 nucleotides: TGTGCCAGCAGAGCGGGAACAGACTCTGGAAACACCATATATTTT. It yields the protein CASRAGTDSGNTIYF.

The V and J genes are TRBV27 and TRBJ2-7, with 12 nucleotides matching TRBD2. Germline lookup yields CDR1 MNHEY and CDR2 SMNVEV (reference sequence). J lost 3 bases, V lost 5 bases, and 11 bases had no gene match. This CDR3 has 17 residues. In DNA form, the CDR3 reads TGTGCCAGCAGTCCCCTAGCTAGCGGGAGGGCCGGCTACGAGCAGTACTTC. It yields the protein CASSPLASGRAGYEQYF.

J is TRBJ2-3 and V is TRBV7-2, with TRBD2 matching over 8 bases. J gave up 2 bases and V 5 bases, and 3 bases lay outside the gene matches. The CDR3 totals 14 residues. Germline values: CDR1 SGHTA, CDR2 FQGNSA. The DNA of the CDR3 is TGTGCCAGCAGCCCCGGGGGGGCCACAGATACGCAGTATTTT. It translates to CASSPGGATDTQYF. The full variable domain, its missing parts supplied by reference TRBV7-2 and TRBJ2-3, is GAGVSQSPSNKVTEKGKDVELRCDPISGHTALYWYRQSLGQGLEFLIYFQGNSAPDKSGLPSDRFSAERTGGSVSTLTIQRTQQEDSAVYLCASSPGGATDTQYFGPGTRLTVL.

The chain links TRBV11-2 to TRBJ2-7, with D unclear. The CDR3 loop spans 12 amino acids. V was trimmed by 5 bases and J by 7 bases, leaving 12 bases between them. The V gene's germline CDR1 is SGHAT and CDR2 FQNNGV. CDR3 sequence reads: CASSPSAVEQYF. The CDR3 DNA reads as TGTGCCAGCAGCCCTTCCGCGGTAGAGCAGTACTTC. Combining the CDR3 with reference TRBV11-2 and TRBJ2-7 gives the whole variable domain EAGVAQSPRYKIIEKRQSVAFWCNPISGHATLYWYQQILGQGPKLLIQFQNNGVVDDSQLPKDRFSAERLKGVDSTLKIQPAKLEDSAVYLCASSPSAVEQYFGPGTRLTVT.

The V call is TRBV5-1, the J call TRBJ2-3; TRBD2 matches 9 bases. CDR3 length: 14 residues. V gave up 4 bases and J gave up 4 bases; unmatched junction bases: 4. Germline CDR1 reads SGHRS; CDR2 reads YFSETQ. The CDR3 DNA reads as TGCGCCAGCAGCAGATGGACTAGCGCAGATACGCAGTATTTT. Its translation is CASSRWTSADTQYF.

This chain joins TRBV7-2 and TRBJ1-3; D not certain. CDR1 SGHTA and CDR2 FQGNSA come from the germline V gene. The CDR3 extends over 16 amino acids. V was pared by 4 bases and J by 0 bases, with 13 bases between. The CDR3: CASSSRGGSSGNTIYF. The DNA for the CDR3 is TGTGCCAGCAGCTCCCGTGGTGGGAGCTCTGGAAACACCATATATTTT.

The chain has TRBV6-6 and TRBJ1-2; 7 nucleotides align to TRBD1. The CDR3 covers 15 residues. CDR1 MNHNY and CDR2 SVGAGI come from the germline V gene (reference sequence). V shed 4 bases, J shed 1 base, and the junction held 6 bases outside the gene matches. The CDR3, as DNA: TGTGCCAGCAGTTGGACACAGGGGAGTAACTATGGCTACACCTTC. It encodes CASSWTQGSNYGYTF.

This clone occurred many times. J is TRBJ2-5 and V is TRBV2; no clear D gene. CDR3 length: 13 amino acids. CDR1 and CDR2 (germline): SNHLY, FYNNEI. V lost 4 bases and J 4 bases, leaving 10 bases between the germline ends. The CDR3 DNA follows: TGTGCCAGCAGTGGATCACTGCCAGAGACCCAGTACTTC. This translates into CASSGSLPETQYF.

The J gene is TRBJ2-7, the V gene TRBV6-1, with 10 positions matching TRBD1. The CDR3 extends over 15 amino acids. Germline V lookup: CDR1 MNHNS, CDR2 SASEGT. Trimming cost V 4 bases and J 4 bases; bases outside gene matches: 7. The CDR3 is CASSGTGQGVYEQYF. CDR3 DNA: TGTGCCAGCAGTGGTACCGGACAGGGGGTTTACGAGCAGTACTTC.

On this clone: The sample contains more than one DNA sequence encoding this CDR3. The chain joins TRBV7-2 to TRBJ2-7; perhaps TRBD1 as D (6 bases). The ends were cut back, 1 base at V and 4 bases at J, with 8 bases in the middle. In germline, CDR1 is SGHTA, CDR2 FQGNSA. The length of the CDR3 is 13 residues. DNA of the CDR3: TGTGCCAGCAGCTTAGGCAGGGGTTACGAGCAGTACTTC. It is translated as CASSLGRGYEQYF.

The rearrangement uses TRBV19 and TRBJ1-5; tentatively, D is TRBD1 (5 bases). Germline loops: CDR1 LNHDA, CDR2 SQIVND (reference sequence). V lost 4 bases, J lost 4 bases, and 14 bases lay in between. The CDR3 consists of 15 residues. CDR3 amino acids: CASSRVQGFNQPQHF. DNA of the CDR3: TGTGCCAGTAGTAGGGTGCAGGGTTTTAATCAGCCCCAGCATTTT.

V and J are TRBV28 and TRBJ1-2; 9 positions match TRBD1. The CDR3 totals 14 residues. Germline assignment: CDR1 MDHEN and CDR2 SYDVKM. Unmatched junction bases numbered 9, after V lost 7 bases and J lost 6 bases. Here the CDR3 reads CASTTPGQGHGYTF. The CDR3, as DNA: TGTGCCAGCACCACACCGGGACAGGGACATGGCTACACCTTC.